This TCR beta chain was recorded in a study of CD8+ T cells in alopecia areata. General study results and limits: Clonality in lesional scalp, especially alopecia totalis/universalis, exceeded that of normal scalp. TCR sharing was clearer in mice than between patients, perhaps partly owing to patient HLA diversity.

Germline CDR1 reads SEHNR; CDR2 reads FQNEAQ (reference sequence). This CDR3 spans 16 amino acids. Trimming shortened V by 8 bases and J by 4 bases, and 23 bases separated the two germline ends. Details on this clone: Its antigen is unidentified.

Sequencing relied on a cDNA template that was reverse transcribed from extracted RNA. Only in-frame clones appear in the TCRdb table, and some are missing; sequencing was by immunoSEQ multiplex PCR. In the table there are 200,000 to 250,000 clones, approximately 53% of which are singletons. Cell sorting was applied to PBMCs, and CD4+ and CD8+ T cells were collected. The J gene is TRBJ1-1, the V gene TRBV7-9; D perhaps matches TRBD1 (6 bases). The source is a human donor in good health. Source material: CD8+ T cells sorted from blood. The CDR3 protein is CASRMGAGLGVTEAFF. The CDR3 nucleotides read TGTGCCAGCCGGATGGGGGCAGGACTAGGAGTCACTGAAGCTTTCTTT.